Reported below is one T cell receptor (beta chain). Its antigen is currently unknown. The data are from a study of human T cells and chemical hapten exposure. Study at large: Doses of diphenylcyclopropenone went to the patients' scalps weekly throughout the roughly 24-week study.

General study results and limits: With DPC sensitization, TCRs exceeding 1 in 1000 frequency showed no change.

As originally analysed: Samples held a median of 95,638 TCRs, range about 23,224–700,000. TCRdb itself ran the RACE reads through MiXCR, one entry per CDR3 protein. The V and J calls and clone size are TCRdb's, not the authors'. This repertoire shows approximately 260,000 distinct CDR3 sequences, approximately 8% found once; its top ten account for less than 1.5%. Time point in this sample: pre-sensitization, week 0. Treatment described: therapeutic diphenylcyclopropenone sensitization with weekly scalp DPC. Whole blood, unfractionated, served as the material for total RNA extraction. The CDR3 loop spans 15 amino acids. Germline lookup yields CDR1 DFQATT and CDR2 SNEGSKA (reference sequence). With 4 bases clipped from V and 10 bases from J, the junction kept 11 bases outside the gene matches.

Source: whole blood, taken in connection with sensitization to the hapten diphenylcyclopropenone (DPC). The chain has TRBV20-1 and TRBJ2-3, with 13 bases that match TRBD2. The sequence was obtained from a man aged 18 to 30 with alopecia areata. Some clones in this sample may be carry-over from other donors' samples. In nucleotides, the CDR3 is TGCAGTGCTAACTTGCCGGGACTAGCGGGGATAGCGCAGTATTTT. Its translation is CSANLPGLAGIAQYF.